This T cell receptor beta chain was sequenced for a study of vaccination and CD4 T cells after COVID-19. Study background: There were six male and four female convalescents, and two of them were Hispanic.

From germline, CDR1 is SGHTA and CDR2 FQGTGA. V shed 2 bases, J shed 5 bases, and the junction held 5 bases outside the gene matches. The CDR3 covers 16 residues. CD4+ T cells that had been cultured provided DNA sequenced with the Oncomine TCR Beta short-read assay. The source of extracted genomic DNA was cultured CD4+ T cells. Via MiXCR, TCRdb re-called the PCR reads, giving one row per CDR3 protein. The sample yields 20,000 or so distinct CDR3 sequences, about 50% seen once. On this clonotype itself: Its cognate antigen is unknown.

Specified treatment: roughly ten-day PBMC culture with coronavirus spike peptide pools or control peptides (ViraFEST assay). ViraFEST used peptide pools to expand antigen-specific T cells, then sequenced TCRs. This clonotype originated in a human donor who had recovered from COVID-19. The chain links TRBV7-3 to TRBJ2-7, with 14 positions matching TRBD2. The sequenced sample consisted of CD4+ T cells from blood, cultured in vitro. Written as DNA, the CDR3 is TGTGCCAGCAGCTTATACTCGGGACTAGCGGGAGACGAGCAGTACTTC. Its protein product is CASSLYSGLAGDEQYF.